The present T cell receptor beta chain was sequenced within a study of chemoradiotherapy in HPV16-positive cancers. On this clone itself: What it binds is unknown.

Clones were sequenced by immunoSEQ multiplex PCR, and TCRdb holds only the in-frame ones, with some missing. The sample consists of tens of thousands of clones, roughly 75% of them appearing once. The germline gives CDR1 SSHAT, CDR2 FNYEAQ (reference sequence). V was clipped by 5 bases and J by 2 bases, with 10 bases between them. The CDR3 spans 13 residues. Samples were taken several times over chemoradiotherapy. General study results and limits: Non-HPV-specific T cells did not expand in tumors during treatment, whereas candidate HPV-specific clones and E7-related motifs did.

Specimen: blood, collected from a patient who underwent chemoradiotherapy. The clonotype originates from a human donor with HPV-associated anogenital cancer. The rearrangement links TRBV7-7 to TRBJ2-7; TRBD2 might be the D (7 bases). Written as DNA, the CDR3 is TGTGCCAGCAGCCCGGGGGGCACCTACGAGCAGTACTTC. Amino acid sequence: CASSPGGTYEQYF.